This entry lists 19 T cell receptor beta chains sequenced from one sample in a study of neoadjuvant anti-PD-1 for oral cavity cancer. The data were produced by immunoSEQ multiplex PCR, yet TCRdb's version contains in-frame clones alone and is incomplete. Of roughly 40,000 clones listed, 65% to 85% are singletons. Sample time point: after neoadjuvant nivolumab, at surgical resection. The source was PBMCs, collected after nivolumab (anti-PD-1) treatment. Receptors were obtained from a person aged 35-79 years with oral cavity squamous cell carcinoma.

This chain connects TRBV27 to TRBJ2-5, with D possibly being TRBD2 (6 bases). V lost 6 bases and J lost 2, with 16 bases in between. Per the germline V gene, CDR1 is MNHEY and CDR2 is SMNVEV (reference sequence). CDR3 size: 15 residues. CDR3 loop: CASRLAAITQETQYF. DNA of the CDR3: TGTGCCAGCAGATTAGCGGCCATAACACAAGAGACCCAGTACTTC.

This clone has a handful of counts. V is TRBV15 and J is TRBJ1-3; D possibly corresponds to TRBD1 (5 bases). The germline gives CDR1 LNHNV, CDR2 YYDKDF (reference sequence). The V gene lost 0 bases and the J gene lost 4 bases, with 13 bases spanning the gap. The CDR3 sequence is 16 residues long. CDR3 sequence (DNA): TGTGCCACCAGCAGAGACCAGGGAATGGTCGGAAACACCATATATTTT. This sequence encodes CATSRDQGMVGNTIYF. Complete variable domain (other parts from reference TRBV15 and TRBJ1-3): DAMVIQNPRYQVTQFGKPVTLSCSQTLNHNVMYWYQQKSSQAPKLLFHYYDKDFNNEADTPDNFQSRRPNTSFCFLDIRSPGLGDTAMYLCATSRDQGMVGNTIYFGEGSWLTVV.

The chain has TRBV28 and TRBJ2-3; 11 nucleotides line up with TRBD2. CDR1 MDHEN and CDR2 SYDVKM come from the germline V gene. Trimming cost V 11 bases and J 3 bases; bases outside gene matches: 10. The CDR3 has 15 residues. This CDR3 is CAYGLAGGRTDTQYF. CDR3 sequence (DNA): TGTGCCTACGGCCTAGCGGGAGGTAGGACAGATACGCAGTATTTT. Full variable domain (outside the CDR3, taken from reference TRBV28 and TRBJ2-3): DVKVTQSSRYLVKRTGEKVFLECVQDMDHENMFWYRQDPGLGLRLIYFSYDVKMKEKGDIPEGYSVSREKKERFSLILESASTNQTSMYLCAYGLAGGRTDTQYFGPGTRLTVL.

The chain carries TRBV11-2 and TRBJ1-2; D remains unclear. CDR3 size: 17 residues. The V gene's germline CDR1 is SGHAT and CDR2 FQNNGV. V was clipped by 0 bases and J by 2 bases, with 16 bases between them. CDR3 loop: CASSLEVTGNTNYGYTF. In nucleotides, the CDR3 is TGTGCCAGCAGCTTAGAGGTGACGGGGAACACAAACTATGGCTACACCTTC.

The chain's CDR3 is CASSSVDRIYGYTF. DNA for the CDR3: TGTGCCAGCAGCTCTGTGGACAGGATCTATGGCTACACCTTC. The chain carries TRBV5-5 and TRBJ1-2, with TRBD1 matching over 7 bases. This CDR3 region has 14 residues. V was pared by 3 bases and J by 4 bases, with 6 bases of the junction left unmatched. Germline V gene lookup returns CDR1 SGHKS and CDR2 YYEKEE (reference sequence).

The CDR3 bases are TGTGCCAGTAGTATGGGGGACAGGAGGAACACTGAAGCTTTCTTT. Its protein is CASSMGDRRNTEAFF. This chain joins TRBV19 and TRBJ1-1; 8 bases fit TRBD1. V dropped 3 bases and J dropped 1; count of bases not matched to a gene: 4. This CDR3 region has 15 residues. The germline V gene encodes CDR1 LNHDA and CDR2 SQIVND (reference sequence).

Only a few counts were recorded for this clone. J is TRBJ2-4 and V is TRBV19; D is unclear. The CDR3 consists of 11 residues. V dropped 3 bases and J dropped 7 bases, with 4 bases sitting between them. From germline, CDR1 is LNHDA and CDR2 SQIVND (reference sequence). CDR3 nucleotide sequence: TGTGCCAGTAGTATGAGGAACATTCAGTACTTC. As protein: CASSMRNIQYF.

This chain joins TRBV15 and TRBJ2-5; D may be TRBD1 (6 bases). V shed 1 base and J shed 3 bases, with 9 bases lying between them. The CDR3 loop spans 14 amino acids. Per germline, CDR1 LNHNV and CDR2 YYDKDF (reference sequence). This CDR3 is CATSRARTEETQYF. CDR3 in DNA: TGTGCCACCAGCAGAGCTAGGACAGAAGAGACCCAGTACTTC.

CDR3 residues: CASSETGVEKLFF. CDR3 in DNA: TGTGCCAGCAGTGAGACAGGGGTGGAAAAACTGTTTTTT. The rearrangement links TRBV6-1 to TRBJ1-4; the match to TRBD1 covers 8 bases. This CDR3 is 13 amino acids long. Germline V gives CDR1 MNHNS, CDR2 SASEGT. The trim removed 3 bases at V and 8 bases at J, leaving 2 bases unmatched.

V and J are TRBV7-2 and TRBJ1-1; TRBD1 might be the D (5 bases). Trimming left V 5 bases short and J 0 bases short, with 7 bases between. CDR1 SGHTA and CDR2 FQGNSA come from the germline V gene. This CDR3 is built from 13 residues. CDR3 coding DNA: TGTGCCAGCAGCCGACAGTTGAACACTGAAGCTTTCTTT. Protein product: CASSRQLNTEAFF.

The chain recombines TRBV5-6 with TRBJ2-7; the match to TRBD2 covers 8 bases. This CDR3 contains 16 residues. The junction had 5 bases not matched to a gene; V was cut back by 0 bases and J by 0 bases. The germline CDR1 and CDR2 sequences are SGHDT and YYEEEE. In DNA form, the CDR3 reads TGTGCCAGCAGCTTGGGTCTAGCGGGTAGCTCCTACGAGCAGTACTTC. Translation: CASSLGLAGSSYEQYF.

This sequence joins TRBV19 and TRBJ2-3; D is uncertain. Germline CDR1 and CDR2: LNHDA and SQIVND (reference sequence). The CDR3 contains 16 residues. V was clipped by 5 bases and J by 0 bases, with 15 bases between them. This CDR3 is CASSPDPGLSTDTQYF. CDR3 sequence (DNA): TGTGCCAGTAGTCCCGACCCAGGCCTGAGCACAGATACGCAGTATTTT.

The J gene is TRBJ2-2, the V gene TRBV9; 9 nucleotides agree with TRBD1. This CDR3 spans 20 amino acids. After removal of 1 base from V and 4 bases from J, the junction contained 17 bases not matched to a gene. Germline V gene data show CDR1 as SGDLS and CDR2 as YYNGEE. CDR3 DNA: TGTGCCAGCAGCGTAATCGGGACAGGGAATATGAGAGGGCGCACCGGGGAGCTGTTTTTT. Amino acids: CASSVIGTGNMRGRTGELFF.

This clone was observed a few times. This sequence joins TRBV28 and TRBJ1-1; no clear D. In germline, CDR1 is MDHEN, CDR2 SYDVKM. V gave up 7 bases and J gave up 3 bases, with 12 bases separating them. The CDR3 is 13 amino acids. CDR3 coding DNA: TGTGCCAGCACTCGAAAGCCCCACACTGAAGCTTTCTTT. It translates to CASTRKPHTEAFF. Full variable domain (remainder filled in from reference TRBV28 and TRBJ1-1): DVKVTQSSRYLVKRTGEKVFLECVQDMDHENMFWYRQDPGLGLRLIYFSYDVKMKEKGDIPEGYSVSREKKERFSLILESASTNQTSMYLCASTRKPHTEAFFGQGTRLTVV.

This clone is medium-sized (0.01 to 0.1%) within its sample. The gene calls are TRBV7-6 and TRBJ1-6; D gene uncertain. The germline gives CDR1 SGHVS, CDR2 FNYEAQ. The CDR3 has 16 amino acids. Trimming took off 2 bases at V and 14 bases at J, with 22 bases between the two ends. CDR3 DNA sequence: TGTGCCAGCAGCTTATTAGGTGGGAACCCCCCTACGGCCCTCCACTTT. Protein product: CASSLLGGNPPTALHF.

This chain joins TRBV10-2 and TRBJ2-5; 13 bases are shared with TRBD2. V trimming: 6 bases; J trimming: 5 bases; junction bases outside the gene matches: 6. The CDR3 is made up of 15 amino acids. Germline lookup yields CDR1 WSHSY and CDR2 SAAADI. CDR3: CASRQTSGGRETQYF. The DNA for the CDR3 is TGCGCCAGCAGGCAGACTAGCGGGGGGAGGGAGACCCAGTACTTC.

This chain connects TRBV6-5 to TRBJ1-2, with D tentatively TRBD1 (6 bases). Germline assignment: CDR1 MNHEY and CDR2 SVGAGI. The CDR3 consists of 15 residues. V lost 5 bases, J lost 2 bases, and 15 bases lay in between. CDR3 region: CASSPFVGANYGYTF. The CDR3 DNA is TGTGCCAGCAGTCCCTTCGTGGGGGCCAACTATGGCTACACCTTC.

This clone was recorded a few times. The CDR3 reads CASSLSASGRGTDTQYF. The CDR3 DNA sequence: TGTGCCAGCAGCTTATCAGCCTCCGGGAGGGGGACAGATACGCAGTATTTT. The chain has TRBV7-3 and TRBJ2-3; 8 bases fit TRBD2. The CDR3 contains 17 residues. Germline-derived CDR1 and CDR2 are SGHTA and FQGTGA. V dropped 2 bases and J dropped 3; count of bases not matched to a gene: 10.

V gene TRBV7-2 combines with J gene TRBJ2-5; no firm D call. Trimming took 3 bases from V and 3 from J, leaving 8 bases between them. CDR3 size: 13 residues. The germline gives CDR1 SGHTA, CDR2 FQGNSA. The DNA for the CDR3 is TGTGCCAGCAGCTTGGTACCCAAAGAGACCCAGTACTTC. As protein: CASSLVPKETQYF.